This TCR beta chain was captured by sequencing in a study of T-cell memory formation after mild COVID-19. TCRdb re-called the 5' RACE reads through MiXCR, storing one row per CDR3 protein. This table holds 350,000 or so distinct CDR3 sequences, 20% to 25% found once. The study, taken as a whole, reports: There were some responding clones in pre-infection memory, which suggested that cross-reactive memory had joined. Contracting clones localized mainly to CM and EM when CD4+ and mainly to EMRA when CD8+.

V was trimmed by 5 bases and J by 7 bases, leaving 20 bases between them. The CDR3 has 16 amino acids. Germline values: CDR1 SGHTA, CDR2 FQGNSA. In regard to this clonotype: What it binds is unknown.

The sequencing sample was made of PBMCs or a T cell subset sorted from them (not recorded which). The rearrangement joins TRBV7-2 to TRBJ1-4; the D gene is possibly TRBD1 (6 bases). The receptor was derived from a man aged 18 to 30 who had mild COVID-19 (a few samples of this study predate the infection). Cell type and time point are not known. CDR3 loop: CASSHFPRARGEKLFF. CDR3 bases: TGTGCCAGCAGCCACTTCCCGAGGGCCAGGGGTGAAAAACTGTTTTTT.